This TCR beta chain is drawn from a study of shared clonotypes between healthy human individuals. Notes on this clone: Its antigen remains unidentified.

Study results and limitations: When naive CD4 clonotypes were compared across a handful of donors, around 5% were shared. Relative to their counterparts shared across all four donors, non-shared clonotypes exhibited diminished generation probabilities.

The CDR3 contains 16 residues. Trimming at V came to 5 bases and at J to 1 base, leaving 10 bases not matched to a gene. Germline V CDR1 and CDR2: MNHEY, SMNVEV (reference sequence). Data came from immunoSEQ multiplex PCR; TCRdb stores just in-frame clones and leaves some out. The sample holds 850,000 to 1,100,000 clones, around three quarters seen once. The V call is TRBV27, the J call TRBJ1-1, with 7 nucleotides matching TRBD1. The sequenced sample was memory CD4+ T cells from PBMCs. Documented subset: CD45RA-negative fraction. This TCR derives from a man in his late teens or twenties in good health. Some clones in this sample may be carry-over from other donors' samples. The CDR3 coding sequence is TGTGCCAGCAGTCCCTCCCAGACAGGGTGGAACACTGAAGCTTTCTTT. Protein sequence: CASSPSQTGWNTEAFF.